This TCR beta chain is from a study of cytomegalovirus exposure and HLA in healthy donors. The PCR contained 60 Vbeta and 13 Jbeta primers. Method: immunoSEQ multiplex PCR; TCRdb's copy keeps in-frame clones and lacks some. The repertoire consists of roughly 150,000 clones, with 9.4% occurring once and the leading ten covering 1.5% to 2%. This CDR3 region has 15 residues. V lost 7 bases to trimming and J lost 5 bases; unmatched junction nucleotides: 10. Germline lookup yields CDR1 MNHEY and CDR2 SVGAGI. The sequence was obtained from a male donor in good health and CMV-seronegative. Sequenced: PBMCs. The chain links TRBV6-5 to TRBJ1-5; TRBD1 matches 8 bases. CDR3 loop: CASKRNRGLDQPQHF. The CDR3 DNA sequence: TGTGCCAGCAAAAGGAACAGGGGGTTGGATCAGCCCCAGCATTTT.